This is a list of T cell receptor beta chains from one sample in a study of T-cell reconstitution after alpha-beta-depleted transplantation in children. TCRdb used MiXCR to reprocess the PCR reads, holding one entry per CDR3 protein. The repertoire holds 330,000 or so distinct CDR3 sequences, with 7.5% to 9% as singletons. Sequenced material: peripheral blood, taken 360 days after TCRalphabeta/CD19-depleted stem cell transplant. The receptors were sampled from a female patient between 2 and 15 years old who had a stem cell transplant for Fanconi anemia, so the T cells may come from the graft donor. CDR3s include the opening cysteine and the closing phenylalanine or tryptophan. D genes are given only for firm matches. Where a row states a size, it is once, few, many or the class of an expanded clone; other rows omit it.

V gene: TRBV4-2
J gene: TRBJ2-4
D gene: -
clone size: many
CDR3 protein: CASSQDPPGEPQNIQYF
CDR3 DNA: TGTGCCAGCAGCCAAGATCCTCCCGGAGAGCCTCAAAACATTCAGTACTTC

V gene: TRBV2
J gene: TRBJ2-1
D gene: -
clone size: few
CDR3 protein: CASSGGAHEQFF
CDR3 DNA: TGTGCCAGCAGCGGCGGGGCCCATGAGCAGTTCTTC

V gene: TRBV27
J gene: TRBJ2-7
D gene: -
clone size: -
CDR3 protein: CACAFYEQYF
CDR3 DNA: TGTGCCTGTGCTTTCTACGAGCAGTACTTC

V gene: TRBV12-3/TRBV12-4
J gene: TRBJ1-1
D gene: TRBD1
clone size: many
CDR3 protein: CASSPDPGGLSGNTEAFF
CDR3 DNA: TGTGCCAGCAGTCCCGACCCAGGGGGCCTTTCCGGGAACACTGAAGCTTTCTTT

V gene: TRBV4-3
J gene: TRBJ2-3
D gene: -
clone size: many
CDR3 protein: CASSQVGFQADTQYF
CDR3 DNA: TGCGCCAGCAGCCAAGTAGGGTTCCAGGCAGATACGCAGTATTTT

V gene: TRBV4-3
J gene: TRBJ1-5
D gene: -
clone size: -
CDR3 protein: CASSQDSSGEPQHF
CDR3 DNA: TGCGCCAGCAGCCAAGATTCGTCAGGGGAGCCCCAGCATTTT

V gene: TRBV7-9
J gene: TRBJ2-1
D gene: TRBD2
clone size: -
CDR3 protein: CASSILAGTYNEQFF
CDR3 DNA: TGTGCCAGCAGCATACTAGCGGGAACCTACAATGAGCAGTTCTTC

V gene: TRBV7-9
J gene: TRBJ2-2
D gene: -
clone size: -
CDR3 protein: CASTPVGHTYTGELFF
CDR3 DNA: TGTGCCAGCACCCCGGTCGGGCATACGTACACCGGGGAGCTGTTTTTT

V gene: TRBV5-1
J gene: TRBJ1-5
D gene: -
clone size: many
CDR3 protein: CASSLDSAGNQPQHF
CDR3 DNA: TGCGCCAGCAGCTTGGACTCGGCAGGCAATCAGCCCCAGCATTTT

V gene: TRBV20-1
J gene: TRBJ2-5
D gene: -
clone size: many
CDR3 protein: CSARGGHHQETQYF
CDR3 DNA: TGCAGTGCTAGAGGGGGACACCACCAAGAGACCCAGTACTTC

V gene: TRBV12-3/TRBV12-4
J gene: TRBJ2-3
D gene: -
clone size: many
CDR3 protein: CASSFLGTDTQYF
CDR3 DNA: TGTGCCAGCAGTTTTCTTGGCACAGATACGCAGTATTTT

V gene: TRBV20-1
J gene: TRBJ1-2
D gene: -
clone size: -
CDR3 protein: CSARVLSIYGYTF
CDR3 DNA: TGCAGTGCTAGAGTTCTATCCATCTATGGCTACACCTTC

V gene: TRBV29-1
J gene: TRBJ2-5
D gene: -
clone size: many
CDR3 protein: CSVEITVQVAGAQYF
CDR3 DNA: TGCAGCGTTGAAATAACGGTACAGGTTGCCGGGGCCCAGTACTTC

V gene: TRBV10-3
J gene: TRBJ2-4
D gene: -
clone size: many
CDR3 protein: CAISEFQNIQYF
CDR3 DNA: TGTGCCATCAGTGAGTTCCAAAACATTCAGTACTTC

V gene: TRBV7-3
J gene: TRBJ2-1
D gene: TRBD2
clone size: few
CDR3 protein: CASSLRFGLAEGNEQFF
CDR3 DNA: TGTGCCAGCAGCTTAAGATTTGGACTAGCGGAGGGAAATGAGCAGTTCTTC

V gene: TRBV7-9
J gene: TRBJ2-2
D gene: -
clone size: many
CDR3 protein: CASSLELPGELFF
CDR3 DNA: TGTGCCAGCAGCTTAGAGTTGCCCGGGGAGCTGTTTTTT

V gene: TRBV30
J gene: TRBJ1-4
D gene: TRBD1
clone size: -
CDR3 protein: CAWRMTGVNEKLFF
CDR3 DNA: TGTGCCTGGAGGATGACAGGGGTTAATGAAAAACTGTTTTTT

V gene: TRBV12-3/TRBV12-4
J gene: TRBJ1-2
D gene: -
clone size: -
CDR3 protein: CASRGGKGGYTF
CDR3 DNA: TGTGCCAGCAGGGGGGGGAAGGGGGGCTACACCTTC

V gene: TRBV6-5
J gene: TRBJ2-1
D gene: -
clone size: many
CDR3 protein: CASSYNRHRIYNEQFF
CDR3 DNA: TGTGCCAGCAGTTACAACCGACACAGGATCTACAATGAGCAGTTCTTC

V gene: TRBV4-1
J gene: TRBJ2-1
D gene: -
clone size: many
CDR3 protein: CASSGRTRSSYNEQFF
CDR3 DNA: TGCGCCAGCAGCGGACGAACTCGGAGCTCCTACAATGAGCAGTTCTTC

V gene: TRBV7-3
J gene: TRBJ2-5
D gene: -
clone size: few
CDR3 protein: CASSFLGGGQETQYF
CDR3 DNA: TGTGCCAGCAGCTTTCTCGGCGGCGGGCAAGAGACCCAGTACTTC

V gene: TRBV2
J gene: TRBJ1-2
D gene: TRBD1
clone size: -
CDR3 protein: CASSQPGTGTYGYTF
CDR3 DNA: TGTGCCAGCAGTCAACCCGGGACAGGGACCTATGGCTACACCTTC

V gene: TRBV7-6
J gene: TRBJ1-1
D gene: -
clone size: -
CDR3 protein: CASSSPLPSGNTEAFF
CDR3 DNA: TGTGCCAGCAGCTCCCCACTGCCCTCGGGGAACACTGAAGCTTTCTTT

V gene: TRBV19
J gene: TRBJ2-1
D gene: -
clone size: -
CDR3 protein: CASSNEGGANEQFF
CDR3 DNA: TGTGCCAGTAGTAATGAGGGAGGTGCTAATGAGCAGTTCTTC

V gene: TRBV10-3
J gene: TRBJ2-3
D gene: TRBD1
clone size: many
CDR3 protein: CAISQGARDTQYF
CDR3 DNA: TGTGCCATCTCCCAGGGGGCGCGGGATACGCAGTATTTT

V gene: TRBV11-2
J gene: TRBJ2-3
D gene: -
clone size: many
CDR3 protein: CASSLAGDGTDTQYF
CDR3 DNA: TGTGCCAGCAGCTTGGCCGGGGACGGCACAGATACGCAGTATTTT

V gene: TRBV7-9
J gene: TRBJ1-1
D gene: -
clone size: few
CDR3 protein: CALAKVPNTEAFF
CDR3 DNA: TGTGCCCTAGCTAAGGTCCCGAACACTGAAGCTTTCTTT

V gene: TRBV6-2/TRBV6-3
J gene: TRBJ2-1
D gene: -
clone size: many
CDR3 protein: CASLTGLSSNEQFF
CDR3 DNA: TGTGCCAGTCTGACGGGACTTTCCTCCAATGAGCAGTTCTTC